This T cell receptor (beta chain) comes out of a study of Graves' ophthalmopathy and Graves' hyperthyroidism. Using RNA transcripts, the TCR beta CDR3 regions were amplified. RT-PCR with HTBI primers came first, then second-round multiplex PCR. Each CDR3 protein is one row after TCRdb ran MiXCR on the multiplex PCR reads. The sample has 57,000 or so distinct CDR3 sequences; roughly half are singletons. Germline V gene sequence: CDR1 LNHDA, CDR2 SQIVND (reference sequence). CDR3 size: 13 residues. Trimming cost V 5 bases and J 10 bases, with 15 bases left between them. Overall study results and limits: Sensitivity of 87.88% and specificity of approximately 81% were achieved when a 13-signature model separated ophthalmopathy from stable hyperthyroidism.

In this sample, this clonotype turned up many times. No antigen is known for it. The sequenced sample consisted of peripheral blood. This chain connects TRBV19 to TRBJ2-1; D is unresolved. The clonotype originates from an adult woman with Graves' ophthalmopathy. Written as DNA, the CDR3 is TGTGCCAGTAGTCTCCGGAAGGCCAAAGAGCAGTTCTTC. It specifies CASSLRKAKEQFF.